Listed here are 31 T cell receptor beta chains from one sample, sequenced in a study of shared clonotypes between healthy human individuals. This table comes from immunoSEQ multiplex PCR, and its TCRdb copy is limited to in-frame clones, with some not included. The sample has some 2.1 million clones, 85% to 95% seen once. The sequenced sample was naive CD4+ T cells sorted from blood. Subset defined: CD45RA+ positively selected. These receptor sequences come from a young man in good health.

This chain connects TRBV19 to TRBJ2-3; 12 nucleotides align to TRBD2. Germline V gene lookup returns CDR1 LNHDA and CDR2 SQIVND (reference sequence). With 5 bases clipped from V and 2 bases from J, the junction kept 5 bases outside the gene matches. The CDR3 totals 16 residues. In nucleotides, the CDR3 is TGTGCCAGTAGTCTTCGGACTAGCGGGAACACAGATACGCAGTATTTT. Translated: CASSLRTSGNTDTQYF.

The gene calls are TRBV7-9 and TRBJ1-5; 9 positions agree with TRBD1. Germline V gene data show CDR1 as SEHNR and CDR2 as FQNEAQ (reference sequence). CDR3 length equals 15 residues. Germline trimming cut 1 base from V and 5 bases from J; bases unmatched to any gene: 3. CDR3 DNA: TGTGCCAGCAGCTTAGGGACAGGGGAGGATCAGCCCCAGCATTTT. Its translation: CASSLGTGEDQPQHF. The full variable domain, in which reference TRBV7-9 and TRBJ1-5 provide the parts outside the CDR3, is DTGVSQNPRHKITKRGQNVTFRCDPISEHNRLYWYRQTLGQGPEFLTYFQNEAQLEKSRLLSDRFSAERPKGSFSTLEIQRTEQGDSAMYLCASSLGTGEDQPQHFGDGTRLSIL.

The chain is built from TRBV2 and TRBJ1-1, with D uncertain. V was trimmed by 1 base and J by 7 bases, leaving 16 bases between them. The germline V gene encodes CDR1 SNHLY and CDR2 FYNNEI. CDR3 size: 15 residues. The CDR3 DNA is TGTGCCAGCAGTGAAGAGTGGGTAGGGAGGATTGAAGCTTTCTTT. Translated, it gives CASSEEWVGRIEAFF. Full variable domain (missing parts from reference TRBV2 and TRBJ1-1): EPEVTQTPSHQVTQMGQEVILRCVPISNHLYFYWYRQILGQKVEFLVSFYNNEISEKSEIFDDQFSVERPDGSNFTLKIRSTKLEDSAMYFCASSEEWVGRIEAFFGQGTRLTVV.

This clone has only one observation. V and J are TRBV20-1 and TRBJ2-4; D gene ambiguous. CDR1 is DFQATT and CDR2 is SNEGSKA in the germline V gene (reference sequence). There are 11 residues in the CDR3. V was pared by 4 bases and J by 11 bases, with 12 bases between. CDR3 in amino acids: CSATGELFQYF. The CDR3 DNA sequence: TGCAGTGCTACCGGAGAACTTTTTCAGTACTTC.

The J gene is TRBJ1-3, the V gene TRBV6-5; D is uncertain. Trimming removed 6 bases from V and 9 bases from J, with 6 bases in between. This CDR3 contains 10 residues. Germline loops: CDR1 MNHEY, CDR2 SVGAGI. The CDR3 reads CASRRSTIYF. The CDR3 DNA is TGTGCCAGCAGGAGGAGCACCATATATTTT.

The CDR3 nucleotides read TGTGCCAGCAGTCGAACCGACTCCTACAATGAGCAGTTCTTC. Its protein product is CASSRTDSYNEQFF. The chain joins TRBV11-2 to TRBJ2-1; D unresolved. The CDR3 covers 14 residues. The germline CDR1 and CDR2 sequences are SGHAT and FQNNGV. With 6 bases removed from V and 0 bases from J, the gap between germline ends came to 9 bases.

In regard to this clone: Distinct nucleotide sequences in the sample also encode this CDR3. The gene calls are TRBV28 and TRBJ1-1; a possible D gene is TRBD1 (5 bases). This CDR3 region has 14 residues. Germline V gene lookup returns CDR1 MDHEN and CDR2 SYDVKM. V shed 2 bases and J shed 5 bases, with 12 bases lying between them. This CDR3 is CASSLPQGGTEAFF. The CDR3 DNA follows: TGTGCCAGCAGTTTACCTCAGGGTGGGACTGAAGCTTTCTTT.

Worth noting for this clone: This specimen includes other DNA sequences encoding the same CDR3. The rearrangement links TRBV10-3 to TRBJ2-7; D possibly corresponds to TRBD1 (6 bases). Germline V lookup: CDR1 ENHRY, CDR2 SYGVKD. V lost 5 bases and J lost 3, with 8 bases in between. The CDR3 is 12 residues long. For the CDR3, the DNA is TGTGCCATCAGTTTACAGGGCTACGAGCAGTACTTC. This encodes CAISLQGYEQYF.

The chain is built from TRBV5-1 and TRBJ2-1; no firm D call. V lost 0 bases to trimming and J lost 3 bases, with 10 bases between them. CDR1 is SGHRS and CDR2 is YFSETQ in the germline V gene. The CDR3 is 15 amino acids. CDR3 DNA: TGCGCCAGCAGCTTGGAGACAAATAACTACAATGAGCAGTTCTTC. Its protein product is CASSLETNNYNEQFF.

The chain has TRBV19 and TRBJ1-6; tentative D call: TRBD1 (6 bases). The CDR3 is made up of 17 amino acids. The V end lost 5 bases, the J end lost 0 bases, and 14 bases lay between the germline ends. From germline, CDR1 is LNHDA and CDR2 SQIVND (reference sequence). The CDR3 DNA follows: TGTGCCAGTAGTGCCCCGGGGGGCCCCTCCTATAATTCACCCCTCCACTTT. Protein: CASSAPGGPSYNSPLHF.

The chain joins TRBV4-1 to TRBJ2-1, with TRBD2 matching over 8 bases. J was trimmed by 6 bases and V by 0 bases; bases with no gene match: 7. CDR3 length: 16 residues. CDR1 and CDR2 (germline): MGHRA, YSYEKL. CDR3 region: CASSQDKLAGSNEQFF. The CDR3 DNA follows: TGCGCCAGCAGCCAAGATAAGTTAGCGGGGAGCAATGAGCAGTTCTTC.

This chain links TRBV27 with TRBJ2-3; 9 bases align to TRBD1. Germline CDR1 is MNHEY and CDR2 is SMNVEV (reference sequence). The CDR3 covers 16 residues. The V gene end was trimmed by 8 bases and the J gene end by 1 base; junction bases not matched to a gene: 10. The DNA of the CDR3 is TGTGCCAGCGGCGAGGAATGGGACAGGGGCACAGATACGCAGTATTTT. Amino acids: CASGEEWDRGTDTQYF.

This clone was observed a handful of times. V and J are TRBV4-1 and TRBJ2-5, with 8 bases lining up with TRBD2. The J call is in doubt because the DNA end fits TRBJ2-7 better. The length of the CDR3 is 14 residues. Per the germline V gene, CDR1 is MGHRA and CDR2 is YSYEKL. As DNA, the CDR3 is TGCGCCAGCAGCCAGCCGGGACTAGGATACGAGCAGTACTTC. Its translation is CASSQPGLGYEQYF.

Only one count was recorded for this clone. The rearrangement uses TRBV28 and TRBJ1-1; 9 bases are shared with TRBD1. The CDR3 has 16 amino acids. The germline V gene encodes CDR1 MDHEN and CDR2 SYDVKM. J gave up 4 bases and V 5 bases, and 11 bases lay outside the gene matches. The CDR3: CASSLQGAGRVTEAFF. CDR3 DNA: TGTGCCAGCAGTCTACAGGGGGCCGGTCGTGTCACTGAAGCTTTCTTT. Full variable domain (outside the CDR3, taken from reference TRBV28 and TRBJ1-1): DVKVTQSSRYLVKRTGEKVFLECVQDMDHENMFWYRQDPGLGLRLIYFSYDVKMKEKGDIPEGYSVSREKKERFSLILESASTNQTSMYLCASSLQGAGRVTEAFFGQGTRLTVV.

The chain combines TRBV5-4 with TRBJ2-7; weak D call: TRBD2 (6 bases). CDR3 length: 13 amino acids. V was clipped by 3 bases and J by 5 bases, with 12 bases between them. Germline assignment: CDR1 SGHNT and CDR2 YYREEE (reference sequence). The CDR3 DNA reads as TGTGCCAGCAGCTCGAAAACTAGCCACGAGCAGTACTTC. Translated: CASSSKTSHEQYF.

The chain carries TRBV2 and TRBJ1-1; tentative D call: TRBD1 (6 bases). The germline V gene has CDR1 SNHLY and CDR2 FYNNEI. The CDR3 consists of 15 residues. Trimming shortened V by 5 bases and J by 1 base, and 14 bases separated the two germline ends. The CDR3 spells CASSLDGGANTEAFF. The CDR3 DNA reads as TGTGCCAGCAGTCTGGACGGGGGGGCGAACACTGAAGCTTTCTTT.

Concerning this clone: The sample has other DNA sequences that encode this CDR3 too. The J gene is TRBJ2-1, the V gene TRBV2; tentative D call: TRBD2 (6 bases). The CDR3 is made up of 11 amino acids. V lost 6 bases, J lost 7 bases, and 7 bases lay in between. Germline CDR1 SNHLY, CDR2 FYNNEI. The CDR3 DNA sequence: TGTGCCAGCAGCCGGGGGAATGAGCAGTTCTTC. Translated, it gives CASSRGNEQFF.

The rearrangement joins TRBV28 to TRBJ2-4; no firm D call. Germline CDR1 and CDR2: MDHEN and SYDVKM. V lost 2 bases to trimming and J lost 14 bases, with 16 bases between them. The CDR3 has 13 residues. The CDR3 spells CASSLRGGEPKYF. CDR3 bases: TGTGCCAGCAGTTTAAGAGGTGGAGAACCAAAGTACTTC.

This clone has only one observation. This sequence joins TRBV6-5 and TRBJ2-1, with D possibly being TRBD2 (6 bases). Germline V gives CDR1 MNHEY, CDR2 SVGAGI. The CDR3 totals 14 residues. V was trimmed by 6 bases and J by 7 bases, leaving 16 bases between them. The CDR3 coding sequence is TGTGCCAGCAGGCAGACTAGACGAGGGAATGAGCAGTTCTTC. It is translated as CASRQTRRGNEQFF.

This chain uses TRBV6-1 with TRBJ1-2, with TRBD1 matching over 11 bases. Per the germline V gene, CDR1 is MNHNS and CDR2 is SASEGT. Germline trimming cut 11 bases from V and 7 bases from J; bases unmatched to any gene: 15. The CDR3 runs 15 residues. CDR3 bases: TGTGCCTCCAGACAGCAAGGACAGGGGGCGTCTGGCTACACCTTC. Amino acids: CASRQQGQGASGYTF.

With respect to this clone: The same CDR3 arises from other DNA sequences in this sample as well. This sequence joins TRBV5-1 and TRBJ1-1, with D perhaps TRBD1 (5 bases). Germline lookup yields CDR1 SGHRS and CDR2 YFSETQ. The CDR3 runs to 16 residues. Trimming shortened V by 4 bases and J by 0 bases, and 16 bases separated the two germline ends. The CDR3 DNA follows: TGCGCCAGCAGCCTTGCTGGACAAGCAATGAACACTGAAGCTTTCTTT. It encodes CASSLAGQAMNTEAFF.

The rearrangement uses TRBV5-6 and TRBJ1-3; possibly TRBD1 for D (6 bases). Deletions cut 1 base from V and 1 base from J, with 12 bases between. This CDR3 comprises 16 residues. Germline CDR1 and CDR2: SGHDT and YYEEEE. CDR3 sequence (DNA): TGTGCCAGCAGCTTGATGGACAGCAGATCTGGAAACACCATATATTTT. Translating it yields CASSLMDSRSGNTIYF.

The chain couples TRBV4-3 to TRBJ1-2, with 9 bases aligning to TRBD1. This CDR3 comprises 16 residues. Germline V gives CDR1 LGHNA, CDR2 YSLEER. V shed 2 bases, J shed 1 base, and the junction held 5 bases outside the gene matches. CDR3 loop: CASSQLGTGLNYGYTF. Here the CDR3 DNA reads TGCGCCAGCAGCCAACTTGGGACAGGGCTTAACTATGGCTACACCTTC.

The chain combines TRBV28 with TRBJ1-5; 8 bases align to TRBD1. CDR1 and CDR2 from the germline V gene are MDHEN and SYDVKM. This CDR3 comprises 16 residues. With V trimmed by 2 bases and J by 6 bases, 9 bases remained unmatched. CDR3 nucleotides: TGTGCCAGCAGTTTAACTCTATTGACAGGGGTTCAGCCCCAGCATTTT. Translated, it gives CASSLTLLTGVQPQHF.

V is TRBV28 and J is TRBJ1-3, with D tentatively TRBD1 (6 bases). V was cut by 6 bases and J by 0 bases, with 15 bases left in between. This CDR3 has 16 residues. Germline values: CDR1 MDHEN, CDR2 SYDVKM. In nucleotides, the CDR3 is TGTGCCAGCAGCCGGGACACCAAACCCTCTGGAAACACCATATATTTT. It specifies CASSRDTKPSGNTIYF.

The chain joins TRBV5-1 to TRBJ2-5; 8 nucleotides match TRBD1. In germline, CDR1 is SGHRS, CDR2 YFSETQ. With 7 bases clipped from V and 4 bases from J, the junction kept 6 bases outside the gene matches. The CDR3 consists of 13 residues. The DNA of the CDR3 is TGCGCCAGCGACAGGGGCGCTGGAGAGACCCAGTACTTC. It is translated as CASDRGAGETQYF.

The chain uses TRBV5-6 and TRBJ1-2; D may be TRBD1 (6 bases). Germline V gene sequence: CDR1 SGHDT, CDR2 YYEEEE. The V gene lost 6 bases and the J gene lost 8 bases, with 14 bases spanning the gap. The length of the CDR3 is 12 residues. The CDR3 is CASTKGGLGYTF. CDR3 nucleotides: TGTGCCAGCACCAAAGGGGGATTAGGCTACACCTTC.

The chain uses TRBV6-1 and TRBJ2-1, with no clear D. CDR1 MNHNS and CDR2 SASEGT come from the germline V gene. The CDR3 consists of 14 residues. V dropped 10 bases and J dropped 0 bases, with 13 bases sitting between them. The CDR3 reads CATKRVGSYNEQFF. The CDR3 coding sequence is TGTGCCACAAAAAGGGTTGGCTCCTACAATGAGCAGTTCTTC.

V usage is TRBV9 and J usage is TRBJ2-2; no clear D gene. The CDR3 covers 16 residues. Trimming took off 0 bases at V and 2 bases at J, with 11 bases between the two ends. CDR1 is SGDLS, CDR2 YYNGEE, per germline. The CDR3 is CASSVDSGANTGELFF. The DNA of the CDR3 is TGTGCCAGCAGCGTAGATTCGGGTGCAAACACCGGGGAGCTGTTTTTT.

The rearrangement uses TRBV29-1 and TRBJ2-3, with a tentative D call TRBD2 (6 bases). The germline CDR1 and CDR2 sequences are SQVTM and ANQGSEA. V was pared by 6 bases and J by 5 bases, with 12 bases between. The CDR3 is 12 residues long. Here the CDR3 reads CSVGLVGDTQYF. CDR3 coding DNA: TGCAGCGTGGGACTGGTGGGAGATACGCAGTATTTT.

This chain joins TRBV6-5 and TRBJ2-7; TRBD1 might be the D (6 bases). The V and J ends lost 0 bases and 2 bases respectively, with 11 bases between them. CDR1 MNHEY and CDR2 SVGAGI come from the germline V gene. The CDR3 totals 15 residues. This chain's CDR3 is CASSYSRQVAYEQYF. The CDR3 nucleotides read TGTGCCAGCAGTTACTCGAGACAGGTTGCCTACGAGCAGTACTTC.